This is a list of T cell receptor beta chains from one sample in a study of T cell responses to AZD1222 COVID-19 vaccine. The table came from immunoSEQ multiplex PCR; TCRdb's copy has only in-frame clones and leaves some out. The table includes around 140,000 clones, 90% to 95% detected once. The sample was peripheral blood, taken on day 0 of AZD1222 vaccination. The receptor source for this set is an adult in good health. Each CDR3 is given with its conserved first and last residue. The D gene is left open where the match is weak. The size field is filled for only some rows; it gives once, few, many or a size class.

cdr3_aa cdr3_nt d_call clone_size j_call v_call
CAWSVGSGANVLTF TGTGCCTGGAGTGTAGGCTCTGGGGCCAACGTCCTGACTTTC . . TRBJ2-6 TRBV30
CASPSNPCGSYNSPLHF TGTGCCAGCCCATCCAACCCCTGTGGCTCCTATAATTCACCCCTCCACTTT . . TRBJ1-6 TRBV28
CASSMGQGFEKLFF TGTGCCAGTAGTATGGGACAGGGGTTCGAAAAACTGTTTTTT TRBD1 . TRBJ1-4 TRBV19
CASSPRRGADTQYF TGTGCCAGCAGCCCTCGGCGAGGCGCAGATACGCAGTATTTT . . TRBJ2-3 TRBV11-3
CASSLAGLSKNIQYF TGTGCCAGCAGCCTTGCGGGGCTTTCCAAAAACATTCAGTACTTC . . TRBJ2-4 TRBV3-1/TRBV3-2
CASSIGGALNEKLFF TGTGCCAGTAGTATTGGGGGAGCGTTGAATGAAAAACTGTTTTTT . . TRBJ1-4 TRBV19
CASSQAEGEQFF TGTGCCAGCAGCCAAGCCGAGGGCGAGCAGTTCTTC . . TRBJ2-1 TRBV14
CASSFSTGQGHDSVHF TGTGCCAGCAGTTTCTCTACGGGACAGGGACACGATAGCGTGCATTTT TRBD1 . TRBJ1-5 TRBV28
CASTSRGRGDQPQHF TGCGCCAGCACCTCAAGGGGGCGCGGGGATCAGCCCCAGCATTTT TRBD1 . TRBJ1-5 TRBV10-2
CASSLAAVMGGQFF TGTGCCAGCAGCTTGGCGGCAGTAATGGGTGGGCAGTTCTTC . . TRBJ2-1 TRBV5-4
CAWTRDRTKSSGNTIYF TGTGCCTGGACTAGGGACAGAACAAAGAGCTCTGGAAACACCATATATTTT TRBD1 . TRBJ1-3 TRBV30
CASSLVQGIPLSGANVLTF TGTGCCAGCAGCTTAGTACAGGGGATCCCCCTCTCTGGGGCCAACGTCCTGACTTTC TRBD1 . TRBJ2-6 TRBV5-4
CASSFAGDYGYTF TGTGCCAGCAGTTTCGCTGGCGACTATGGCTACACCTTC . . TRBJ1-2 TRBV27
CASSLTDLANYGYTF TGTGCCAGCAGCTTAACAGACCTAGCTAACTATGGCTACACCTTC . once TRBJ1-2 TRBV5-6
CSVESGYGYTF TGCAGCGTTGAAAGCGGGTATGGCTACACCTTC . . TRBJ1-2 TRBV29-1
CASSIRDSTYEQYF TGTGCCAGCAGTATCCGGGACTCTACCTACGAGCAGTACTTC . . TRBJ2-7 TRBV27
CASSLIGEAFF TGCGCCAGCAGCTTGATCGGTGAAGCTTTCTTT . . TRBJ1-1 TRBV5-1
CASSFGLAGGYEQYF TGTGCCAGCAGCTTTGGACTAGCGGGAGGTTACGAGCAGTACTTC TRBD2 . TRBJ2-7 TRBV5-5
CASSQDRGSNQPQHF TGCGCCAGCAGCCAAGATCGGGGGAGCAATCAGCCCCAGCATTTT . . TRBJ1-5 TRBV4-1
CASSLWTGGTGELFF TGCGCCAGCAGCCTATGGACAGGGGGCACCGGGGAGCTGTTTTTT TRBD1 . TRBJ2-2 TRBV5-1
CASSPLQETQYF TGTGCCAGCAGCCCGTTGCAAGAGACCCAGTACTTC . . TRBJ2-5 TRBV7-2
CASSEDYRYYTGELFF TGTGCCAGCAGTGAGGACTACCGTTACTACACCGGGGAGCTGTTTTTT . . TRBJ2-2 TRBV6-1
CASGLEGRGRAFF TGTGCTAGTGGTTTGGAAGGTAGGGGACGAGCTTTCTTT . . TRBJ1-1 TRBV12-5
CAWSAQGARQPQHF TGTGCCTGGAGTGCACAGGGGGCTCGTCAGCCCCAGCATTTT TRBD1 . TRBJ1-5 TRBV30
CASSRKLASHTQYF TGTGCCAGCAGCAGAAAACTAGCGTCCCACACGCAGTATTTT TRBD2 . TRBJ2-3 TRBV7-2
CASSSVDRQPQHF TGTGCCAGCAGTTCGGTGGACAGGCAGCCCCAGCATTTT TRBD1 . TRBJ1-5 TRBV12-3/TRBV12-4
CASSLAGSQETQYF TGTGCCAGCAGCTTAGCGGGATCCCAAGAGACCCAGTACTTC TRBD2 . TRBJ2-5 TRBV4-2
CASSLKPSGGQNNEQFF TGTGCCAGCAGCCTAAAACCTAGCGGGGGACAAAACAATGAGCAGTTCTTC TRBD2 . TRBJ2-1 TRBV7-8
CSASTTGGGLAKNIQYF TGCAGTGCTAGTACTACAGGGGGAGGGCTAGCCAAAAACATTCAGTACTTC . . TRBJ2-4 TRBV20-1
CASGGFSFNEKLFF TGCGCCAGCGGCGGCTTTTCTTTTAATGAAAAACTGTTTTTT . once TRBJ1-4 TRBV10-1
CASRPGGQGNEKLFF TGTGCCAGCAGACCCGGCGGGCAGGGGAATGAAAAACTGTTTTTT . . TRBJ1-4 TRBV5-4
CASSQQGDYGYTF TGTGCCAGCAGTCAACAGGGGGACTATGGCTACACCTTC TRBD1 . TRBJ1-2 TRBV6-2/TRBV6-3
CASSLIGNTEAFF TGTGCCAGCAGTTTAATCGGGAACACTGAAGCTTTCTTT . . TRBJ1-1 TRBV12-3/TRBV12-4
CASSLSAGRTVKNIQYF TGTGCCAGCAGTCTATCAGCGGGAAGGACAGTCAAAAACATTCAGTACTTC . . TRBJ2-4 TRBV28
CASNSQGDGYTF TGTGCCAGCAACTCCCAGGGGGATGGCTACACCTTC TRBD1 . TRBJ1-2 TRBV5-4
CASSYPQGGQYF TGTGCCAGCAGTTACCCTCAGGGAGGGCAGTACTTC . once TRBJ2-7 TRBV6-5
CARILWGQGRNSGNTIYF TGTGCCAGGATCCTATGGGGGCAGGGTCGGAACTCTGGAAACACCATATATTTT . . TRBJ1-3 TRBV27
CASNSGQGSNQPQHF TGTGCCAGCAACTCCGGACAGGGGAGCAATCAGCCCCAGCATTTT TRBD1 . TRBJ1-5 TRBV28
CASSEGRGYNSPLHF TGTGCCAGCAGCGAGGGGAGGGGGTATAATTCACCCCTCCACTTT . . TRBJ1-6 TRBV13
CASSLGGAGVPYEQYF TGTGCCAGCAGCTTAGGGGGAGCGGGAGTCCCCTACGAGCAGTACTTC TRBD2 . TRBJ2-7 TRBV13
CASSQSNTQYF TGCGCCAGCAGCCAGAGTAATACGCAGTATTTT . . TRBJ2-3 TRBV4-1
CASSLGVNSNQPQHF TGTGCCAGCAGCTTGGGGGTGAATAGCAATCAGCCCCAGCATTTT . few TRBJ1-5 TRBV5-6
CASSLGGSSPLHF TGTGCCAGCAGCTTGGGAGGAAGTTCACCCCTCCACTTT . . TRBJ1-6 TRBV5-6
CAISDLGIGGNQPQHF TGTGCCATCAGTGATTTAGGAATCGGGGGCAATCAGCCCCAGCATTTT . once TRBJ1-5 TRBV10-3
CASSFTSGVNNEQFF TGTGCCAGCAGTTTTACTAGCGGAGTTAACAATGAGCAGTTCTTC TRBD2 . TRBJ2-1 TRBV28
CASGHSDRGFNQPQHF TGTGCTAGTGGTCACTCGGACAGGGGCTTTAATCAGCCCCAGCATTTT TRBD1 . TRBJ1-5 TRBV12-5